These T cell receptor beta chains were read from a single sample in a study of shared T cell receptors in the human thymus. The repertoire was sequenced with immunoSEQ multiplex PCR; TCRdb's copy has only in-frame clones and lacks some. The sample consists of over 450,000 clones, 78% of them appearing once. This same sample was also part of a study on human thymus T cells.

Material: thymocytes. The source of these receptors is a boy under two years old with a congenital heart defect. Both conserved end residues are part of each CDR3. A D gene is named only where the DNA matches it firmly. Clone sizes are given selectively: once, few, many, or a class where the clone is expanded.

j_gene | v_gene | abundance | d_gene | len | CDR3nt | CDR3aa
TRBJ2-1 | TRBV18 | - | TRBD2 | 16 | TGTGCCAGCTCTGGGCTAGCGGGAGAGACCTACAATGAGCAGTTCTTC | CASSGLAGETYNEQFF
TRBJ2-1 | TRBV4-3 | - | - | 14 | TGCGCCAGCAGCCAAGATACCCTACACAATGAGCAGTTCTTC | CASSQDTLHNEQFF
TRBJ2-7 | TRBV27 | - | TRBD2 | 15 | TGTGCCAGCAGTTTCTCGGGCGGGAGCTCCTACGAGCAGTACTTC | CASSFSGGSSYEQYF
TRBJ2-2 | TRBV4-1 | - | TRBD1 | 17 | TGCGCCAGCAGCCAAGTCAGGGACAGGGGTGTTCCCGGGGAGCTGTTTTTT | CASSQVRDRGVPGELFF
TRBJ2-3 | TRBV29-1 | few | - | 13 | TGCAGCACCTCGGGACTGATAACAGATACGCAGTATTTT | CSTSGLITDTQYF
TRBJ2-3 | TRBV4-2 | few | - | 14 | TGTGCCAGCAGCCAAGCGGGGTTAGGAGATACGCAGTATTTT | CASSQAGLGDTQYF
TRBJ2-2 | TRBV7-9 | - | TRBD1 | 15 | TGTGCCAGCAGCTCGACAGGGGGCGCGCGCGGGGAGCTGTTTTTT | CASSSTGGARGELFF
TRBJ2-3 | TRBV7-3 | - | - | 15 | TGTGCCAGCAGCTTAACCTTGAGTAGCGCAGATACGCAGTATTTT | CASSLTLSSADTQYF
TRBJ1-4 | TRBV28 | - | - | 13 | TGTGCCAGCACCCCGCCCGGAGGGGAAAAACTGTTTTTT | CASTPPGGEKLFF
TRBJ2-1 | TRBV27 | few | TRBD2 | 15 | TGTGCCAGCACCTCCCGACTAGCGGGGTACAATGAGCAGTTCTTC | CASTSRLAGYNEQFF
TRBJ2-2 | TRBV4-3 | - | - | 18 | TGCGCCAGCAGCCAAGATCATATGTCACAGGCCCTCACCGGGGAGCTGTTTTTT | CASSQDHMSQALTGELFF
TRBJ1-4 | TRBV13 | - | TRBD1 | 20 | TGTGCCAGCAGCCTAATCCCCGGACAGGGATCTTTATCGACTAATGAAAAACTGTTTTTT | CASSLIPGQGSLSTNEKLFF
TRBJ1-3 | TRBV29-1 | few | TRBD1 | 15 | TGCAGCGTTGCTTCGGACAGGCGCTCTGGAAACACCATATATTTT | CSVASDRRSGNTIYF
TRBJ2-7 | TRBV9 | - | - | 16 | TGTGCCAGCAGCCCTGGGGAGAATCGGAGCTCCTACGAGCAGTACTTC | CASSPGENRSSYEQYF
TRBJ2-7 | TRBV27 | - | - | 11 | TGTGCCAGCAGTCCCGTCCTGGAGCAGTACTTC | CASSPVLEQYF
TRBJ2-7 | TRBV30 | once | TRBD1 | 17 | TGTGCCTGGAGTGTTGGGAAAGAACGGACAGGGAAAGAGAAGCAGTACTTC | CAWSVGKERTGKEKQYF
TRBJ2-5 | TRBV7-2 | once | TRBD2 | 18 | TGTGCCAGCAGCTCCAGTTTAGCGGGAGGGCCGGGGCAAGAGACCCAGTACTTC | CASSSSLAGGPGQETQYF
TRBJ2-2 | TRBV9 | - | TRBD2 | 22 | TGTGCCAGCAGCGAAACTAGCGGGAGCCCTCCCCTCGGCTTCGCGAACACCGGGGAGCTGTTTTTT | CASSETSGSPPLGFANTGELFF
TRBJ1-2 | TRBV18 | - | TRBD1 | 16 | TGTGCCAGCTCACCAACTCGACAGGGCCAGAACTATGGCTACACCTTC | CASSPTRQGQNYGYTF
TRBJ2-7 | TRBV4-3 | - | - | 15 | TGCGCCAGCAGCCAAGGGTGGTTTGGGCCCTACGAGCAGTACTTC | CASSQGWFGPYEQYF
TRBJ1-1 | TRBV5-1 | - | TRBD1 | 14 | TGCGCCAGCAGCCCAGGGACAGCGAACACTGAAGCTTTCTTT | CASSPGTANTEAFF
TRBJ2-7 | TRBV11-2 | - | TRBD2 | 19 | TGTGCCAGCAGTCCCGGGGGGCGGACTAGCGGGAGGCCCCCCTACGAGCAGTACTTC | CASSPGGRTSGRPPYEQYF
TRBJ1-1 | TRBV7-9 | - | - | 13 | TGTGCCAGCAGCTACCGGGAGAACACTGAAGCTTTCTTT | CASSYRENTEAFF
TRBJ2-3 | TRBV5-4 | few | TRBD2 | 18 | TGTGCCAGCAGTCAGAGGGCGGGAGGGCCGCCGAGCACAGATACGCAGTATTTT | CASSQRAGGPPSTDTQYF
TRBJ2-7 | TRBV29-1 | once | TRBD1 | 15 | TGCAGCGTTGAAGAGGCGGGACAGGGGATCTACGAGCAGTACTTC | CSVEEAGQGIYEQYF
TRBJ1-2 | TRBV27 | - | - | 14 | TGTGCCAGCAGCCGACCGGGGTCGGATTTTGGCTACACCTTC | CASSRPGSDFGYTF
TRBJ2-1 | TRBV11-2 | - | - | 16 | TGTGCCAGCAGCTTAGACAGGGGTCCACCCTCCAATGAGCAGTTCTTC | CASSLDRGPPSNEQFF
TRBJ2-5 | TRBV18 | - | TRBD1 | 16 | TGTGCCAGCTCGCACCGGGACAGGGGTCAGCAAGAGACCCAGTACTTC | CASSHRDRGQQETQYF
TRBJ2-1 | TRBV5-1 | once | TRBD2 | 18 | TGCGCCAGCAACCAGAGATTCGGGACTAGCGGGAGGTACGTTGAGCAGTTCTTC | CASNQRFGTSGRYVEQFF
TRBJ2-2 | TRBV9 | - | TRBD2 | 17 | TGTGCCAGCAGCGACGGCGTAGCGGGAGATACGACCGGGGAGCTGTTTTTT | CASSDGVAGDTTGELFF
TRBJ1-2 | TRBV28 | - | - | 13 | TGTGCCAGCAGCCCTGGGGGGGGTCAGGGCTACACCTTC | CASSPGGGQGYTF
TRBJ1-1 | TRBV19 | - | - | 16 | TGTGCCAGTAGTCCCCTTCGGACAAGCTGGAACACTGAAGCTTTCTTT | CASSPLRTSWNTEAFF
TRBJ2-3 | TRBV15 | - | - | 19 | TGTGCCACCAGCAGAGATCGGGGAAAGCGGCCTCTAAGGACAGATACGCAGTATTTT | CATSRDRGKRPLRTDTQYF
TRBJ1-2 | TRBV30 | - | TRBD1 | 14 | TGTGCCTGGCCGGGACAGGGGATTCCCTATGGCTACACCTTC | CAWPGQGIPYGYTF
TRBJ2-1 | TRBV19 | few | TRBD2 | 16 | TGTGCCAGTAGTACAACTAGCGTAAGCTCCTACAATGAGCAGTTCTTC | CASSTTSVSSYNEQFF
TRBJ2-1 | TRBV28 | few | TRBD2 | 17 | TGTGCCAGCAGTCCCCACGAATGGACCCTCGGGGGGAATGAGCAGTTCTTC | CASSPHEWTLGGNEQFF
TRBJ2-3 | TRBV19 | once | TRBD2 | 15 | TGTGCCAAGCCGACCGGGAGGCCTAGCACAGATACGCAGTATTTT | CAKPTGRPSTDTQYF
TRBJ2-1 | TRBV9 | - | TRBD2 | 15 | TGTGCCAGCAGCGCCGGGACTAGCGGGTACAATGAGCAGTTCTTC | CASSAGTSGYNEQFF
TRBJ1-2 | TRBV5-1 | few | - | 15 | TGCGCCAGCAGCCCCGACAGCTACCTATCCGATGGCTACACCTTC | CASSPDSYLSDGYTF
TRBJ2-5 | TRBV15 | - | - | 12 | TGTGCCTCGCTCCTGGGCAGAGAGACCCAGTACTTC | CASLLGRETQYF
TRBJ1-1 | TRBV5-1 | - | TRBD1 | 16 | TGCGCCAGCAGCTCCCCCTCAAAGGGGGCGGACACTGAAGCTTTCTTT | CASSSPSKGADTEAFF
TRBJ2-7 | TRBV27 | once | TRBD1 | 17 | TGTGCCAGCAGTCCGCGACCGACAGGGGGCGCGTCCTACGAGCAGTACTTC | CASSPRPTGGASYEQYF
TRBJ2-1 | TRBV29-1 | - | - | 14 | TGCAGCGTTACCGGGACACCCTCCTACAATGAGCAGTTCTTC | CSVTGTPSYNEQFF
TRBJ2-7 | TRBV28 | - | TRBD1 | 14 | TGTGCCAGCACTCAGGGGGCAAATTCCTACGAGCAGTACTTC | CASTQGANSYEQYF
TRBJ2-3 | TRBV4-3 | - | - | 19 | TGCGCCAGCAGCCAAGATCCCCTCCTAGCGCCCGAAAGGTCAGATACGCAGTATTTT | CASSQDPLLAPERSDTQYF
TRBJ2-7 | TRBV21-1 | - | - | 14 | TGTGCCAGCAGCAACTGGCCTGGTGCCTACGAGCAGTACTTC | CASSNWPGAYEQYF
TRBJ1-4 | TRBV18 | - | TRBD1 | 19 | TGTGCCAGCTCACGCCCGAACCGCGGCGAGACAGGGCCTAATGAAAAACTGTTTTTT | CASSRPNRGETGPNEKLFF
TRBJ1-2 | TRBV7-9 | once | - | 18 | TGTGCCAGCAGCTACCAAACGACAGGTAGAAAGGGCAACTATGGCTACACCTTC | CASSYQTTGRKGNYGYTF
TRBJ2-7 | TRBV4-3 | once | TRBD2 | 20 | TGCGCCAGCAGCCAAGACCAGAGGGGGACTAGCGGGAGCGGGGAGTACGAGCAGTACTTC | CASSQDQRGTSGSGEYEQYF
TRBJ2-1 | TRBV6-5 | once | - | 14 | TGTGCCAGCAGTTCAGGGGTCAGTTCCAATGAGCAGTTCTTC | CASSSGVSSNEQFF